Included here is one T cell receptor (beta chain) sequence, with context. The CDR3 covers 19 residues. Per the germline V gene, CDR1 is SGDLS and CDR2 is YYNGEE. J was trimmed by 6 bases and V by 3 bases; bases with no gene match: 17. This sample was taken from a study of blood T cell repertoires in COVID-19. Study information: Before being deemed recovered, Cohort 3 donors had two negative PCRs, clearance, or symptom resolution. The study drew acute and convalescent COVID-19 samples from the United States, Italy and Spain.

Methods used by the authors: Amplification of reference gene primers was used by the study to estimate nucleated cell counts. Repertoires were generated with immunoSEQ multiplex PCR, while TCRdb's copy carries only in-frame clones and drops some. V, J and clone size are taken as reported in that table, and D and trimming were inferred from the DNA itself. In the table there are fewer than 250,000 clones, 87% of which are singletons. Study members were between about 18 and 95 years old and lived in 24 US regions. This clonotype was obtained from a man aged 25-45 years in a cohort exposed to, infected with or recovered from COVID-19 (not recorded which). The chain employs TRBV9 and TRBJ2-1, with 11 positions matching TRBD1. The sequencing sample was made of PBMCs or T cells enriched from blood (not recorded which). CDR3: CASSGRTGGQSVRPNEQFF. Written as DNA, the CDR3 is TGTGCCAGCAGCGGACGGACAGGGGGCCAGAGTGTTAGGCCCAATGAGCAGTTCTTC. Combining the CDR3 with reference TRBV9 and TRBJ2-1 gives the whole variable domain DSGVTQTPKHLITATGQRVTLRCSPRSGDLSVYWYQQSLDQGLQFLIQYYNGEERAKGNILERFSAQQFPDLHSELNLSSLELGDSALYFCASSGRTGGQSVRPNEQFFGPGTRLTVL.